Following are 31 T cell receptor beta chains from one sample sequenced in a study of STAT3 mutations in large granular lymphocyte leukemia. Whole-study results and caveats: In T-cell large granular lymphocyte leukemia, about half of patients showed multiple immunodominant subclonotypes.

Profiled with immunoSEQ multiplex PCR; TCRdb holds only in-frame clones, not every one. The sample lists around 9,000 clones, 85% to 90% occurring once. For these receptors, no antigen is known. Sequenced input: peripheral blood mononuclear cells. The receptors originated from a man older than 75 with T-cell large granular lymphocyte leukemia. Some clones in this sample may be carry-over from other donors' samples.

This clone has only a few counts. The V call is TRBV5-1, the J call TRBJ1-5; D unclear. Germline loops: CDR1 SGHRS, CDR2 YFSETQ. Trimming cost V 0 bases and J 3 bases, with 10 bases left between them. This CDR3 is 15 amino acids long. The DNA of the CDR3 is TGCGCCAGCAGCTTGGAGGGCAGAACCAATCAGCCCCAGCATTTT. This sequence encodes CASSLEGRTNQPQHF. Looking up the rest from reference TRBV5-1 and TRBJ1-5 gives the full variable domain: KAGVTQTPRYLIKTRGQQVTLSCSPISGHRSVSWYQQTPGQGLQFLFEYFSETQRNKGNFPGRFSGRQFSNSRSEMNVSTLELGDSALYLCASSLEGRTNQPQHFGDGTRLSIL.

V usage is TRBV6-1 and J usage is TRBJ2-4; 12 bases map to TRBD1. This CDR3 contains 14 residues. J was trimmed by 8 bases and V by 7 bases; bases with no gene match: 6. Germline CDR1 is MNHNS and CDR2 is SASEGT. In DNA form, the CDR3 reads TGTGCCAGCATCCCGGGACAGGGGGCACACATTCAGTACTTC. As protein: CASIPGQGAHIQYF.

The V gene is TRBV6-5, the J gene TRBJ1-5; D is perhaps TRBD1 (6 bases). Looked up from germline, CDR1 is MNHEY and CDR2 is SVGAGI. CDR3 size: 15 residues. Deletions cut 4 bases from V and 7 bases from J, with 17 bases between. CDR3 region: CASSSQGIGDQPQHF. The CDR3 nucleotides read TGTGCCAGCAGTTCCCAGGGGATAGGAGACCAGCCCCAGCATTTT.

The V and J genes are TRBV14 and TRBJ2-7; 9 positions match TRBD2. Unmatched junction bases numbered 12, after V lost 6 bases and J lost 6 bases. This CDR3 spans 15 amino acids. Per the germline V gene, CDR1 is SGHDN and CDR2 is FVKESK. CDR3 coding DNA: TGTGCCAGCAGTCCAGCGGGGGGCAGCCAGGGCGAGCAGTACTTC. This sequence encodes CASSPAGGSQGEQYF.

V is TRBV7-9 and J is TRBJ2-7; D gene unclear. The CDR3 extends over 11 amino acids. V lost 4 bases, J lost 2 bases, and 3 bases lay in between. Germline-derived CDR1 and CDR2 are SEHNR and FQNEAQ (reference sequence). CDR3 sequence: CASSSTYEQYF. CDR3 DNA sequence: TGTGCCAGCAGCTCTACCTACGAGCAGTACTTC.

The chain carries TRBV7-2 and TRBJ1-4, with 8 bases identical to TRBD1. The CDR3 is made up of 14 amino acids. Germline CDR1 SGHTA, CDR2 FQGNSA. With V trimmed by 5 bases and J by 6 bases, 5 bases remained unmatched. CDR3 loop: CASSPDRVDEKLFF. The CDR3, as DNA: TGTGCCAGCAGCCCGGACAGGGTGGATGAAAAACTGTTTTTT.

This clone appeared once. The chain recombines TRBV7-2 with TRBJ1-5; no clear D gene. The V gene's germline CDR1 is SGHTA and CDR2 FQGNSA. Trimming removed 1 base at V and 2 bases at J, with 6 bases between. The CDR3 is made up of 14 amino acids. DNA for the CDR3: TGTGCCAGCAGCTTAGGGGGAGGCAATCAGCCCCAGCATTTT. Protein product: CASSLGGGNQPQHF.

The chain links TRBV4-1 to TRBJ2-1; 10 nucleotides line up with TRBD2. The CDR3 spans 17 residues. CDR1 and CDR2 from the germline V gene are MGHRA and YSYEKL. The J segment lost 2 bases and the V segment lost 0 bases, leaving 4 bases of the junction unmatched. The CDR3 DNA is TGCGCCAGCAGCCAAGAGAGCGGGGGGGCCCCCTACAATGAGCAGTTCTTC. Translated: CASSQESGGAPYNEQFF.

The chain uses TRBV30 and TRBJ1-1; no clear D. Germline CDR1 is GTSNPN and CDR2 is SVGIG (reference sequence). The CDR3 has 11 residues. V was clipped by 2 bases and J by 8 bases, with 9 bases between them. In DNA, the CDR3 is TGTGCCTGGAGTTCCAAGGGAGAAGCTTTCTTT. This encodes CAWSSKGEAFF.

The chain recombines TRBV5-4 with TRBJ2-1, with 8 positions matching TRBD2. CDR1 is SGHNT, CDR2 YYREEE, per germline (reference sequence). This CDR3 region has 15 residues. J gave up 5 bases and V 2 bases, and 6 bases lay outside the gene matches. CDR3 DNA sequence: TGTGCCAGCAGCTTAGCGGGGGCCTCTAACAATGAGCAGTTCTTC. Its translation: CASSLAGASNNEQFF.

The rearrangement links TRBV28 to TRBJ1-2, with 7 bases that match TRBD1. Germline V gene lookup returns CDR1 MDHEN and CDR2 SYDVKM. Unmatched junction bases numbered 3, after V lost 6 bases and J lost 5 bases. This CDR3 has 12 residues. The CDR3 sequence: CASSQGQYGYTF. CDR3 sequence (DNA): TGTGCCAGCAGCCAGGGACAGTATGGCTACACCTTC.

The chain couples TRBV6-5 to TRBJ2-5, with D uncertain. V shed 7 bases and J shed 4 bases, with 13 bases lying between them. This CDR3 spans 13 amino acids. Germline V gene sequence: CDR1 MNHEY, CDR2 SVGAGI. The CDR3 here is CASMVVVGETQYF. The CDR3 region has the DNA TGTGCCAGCATGGTGGTAGTAGGAGAGACCCAGTACTTC.

This chain links TRBV28 with TRBJ2-5; the D is unclear. The V and J ends lost 5 bases and 5 bases respectively, with 6 bases between them. The CDR3 is 11 residues long. Germline-derived CDR1 and CDR2 are MDHEN and SYDVKM. CDR3 DNA: TGTGCCAGCAGTAAGTTGGAGACCCAGTACTTC. Translation: CASSKLETQYF.

This chain links TRBV18 with TRBJ1-2; unclear D gene. Germline V gene data show CDR1 as KGHSH and CDR2 as LQKENI. The V gene lost 3 bases and the J gene lost 3 bases, with 8 bases spanning the gap. This CDR3 has 13 amino acids. The DNA of the CDR3 is TGTGCCAGCTCACCGGAGGCGGACTATGGCTACACCTTC. It is translated as CASSPEADYGYTF.

The chain links TRBV7-9 to TRBJ1-2; D is uncertain. V lost 3 bases and J lost 7, with 9 bases in between. This CDR3 comprises 12 residues. Germline CDR1 SEHNR, CDR2 FQNEAQ (reference sequence). The CDR3, as DNA: TGTGCCAGCAGCTTGACCGGGCTTGGCTACACCTTC. Protein product: CASSLTGLGYTF.

The chain joins TRBV4-3 to TRBJ2-7; the D gene is possibly TRBD1 (6 bases). There are 14 residues in the CDR3. Trimming removed 5 bases from V and 2 bases from J, with 13 bases in between. CDR1 is LGHNA and CDR2 is YSLEER in the germline V gene. The CDR3 loop is CASSSTRTAYEQYF. The CDR3 coding sequence is TGCGCCAGCAGCTCAACCCGGACAGCCTACGAGCAGTACTTC.

The V call is TRBV10-3, the J call TRBJ2-2; 7 nucleotides line up with TRBD2. The CDR3 is 14 residues long. The V segment lost 6 bases and the J segment 1 base; nucleotides outside the gene matches: 2. Germline CDR1 is ENHRY and CDR2 is SYGVKD. In nucleotides, the CDR3 is TGTGCCATCAGGCTAGCGGAGAACACCGGGGAGCTGTTTTTT. The encoded protein is CAIRLAENTGELFF.

V and J are TRBV7-9 and TRBJ2-3; D may correspond to TRBD1 or TRBD2 (5 bases each). The CDR3 contains 15 residues. CDR1 and CDR2 from the germline V gene are SEHNR and FQNEAQ (reference sequence). Between the trimmed V and J ends, which lost 5 bases and 2 bases, there was a span of 14 bases. CDR3 amino acids: CASSQVGAATDTQYF. Written as DNA, the CDR3 is TGTGCCAGCAGCCAGGTCGGGGCCGCCACAGATACGCAGTATTTT.

The chain uses TRBV2 and TRBJ2-5, with 7 positions matching TRBD2. V was pared by 7 bases and J by 2 bases, with 4 bases of the junction left unmatched. Per germline, CDR1 SNHLY and CDR2 FYNNEI. The CDR3 has 13 residues. This chain's CDR3 is CASTGGPQETQYF. In DNA form, the CDR3 reads TGTGCCAGCACGGGGGGACCGCAAGAGACCCAGTACTTC.

This sequence joins TRBV5-6 and TRBJ1-5; TRBD1 might be the D (6 bases). The CDR3 spans 13 residues. Germline V gives CDR1 SGHDT, CDR2 YYEEEE. Deletions cut 4 bases from V and 3 bases from J, with 8 bases between. CDR3 in amino acids: CASSPGANQPQHF. The CDR3 coding sequence is TGTGCCAGCAGCCCAGGGGCCAATCAGCCCCAGCATTTT.

The genes are TRBV18 and TRBJ2-6; D gene ambiguous. Per the germline V gene, CDR1 is KGHSH and CDR2 is LQKENI. Trimming stripped 1 base from V and 6 bases from J, with 7 bases between. CDR3 length: 14 residues. The CDR3 region has the DNA TGTGCCAGCTCACCACGGTTTCAGGCCAACGTCCTGACTTTC. This sequence encodes CASSPRFQANVLTF.

This clone has only one observation. CDR3 amino acids: CASSLGTSGNTDTQYF. CDR3 nucleotides: TGCGCCAGCAGCTTGGGGACTAGCGGAAACACAGATACGCAGTATTTT. The rearrangement links TRBV5-1 to TRBJ2-3, with 10 nucleotides matching TRBD2. Germline values: CDR1 SGHRS, CDR2 YFSETQ. The CDR3 length is 16 residues. With V trimmed by 0 bases and J by 2 bases, 3 bases remained unmatched.

This chain links TRBV6-6 with TRBJ2-7; maybe TRBD1 (6 bases). The CDR3 length is 14 residues. Germline CDR1 is MNHNY and CDR2 is SVGAGI (reference sequence). V was trimmed by 2 bases and J by 2 bases, leaving 10 bases between them. CDR3 loop: CASSYQGTTYEQYF. In DNA, the CDR3 is TGTGCCAGCAGTTACCAGGGGACCACCTACGAGCAGTACTTC.

The chain recombines TRBV5-6 with TRBJ1-5; D unresolved. The germline V gene has CDR1 SGHDT and CDR2 YYEEEE. CDR3 length: 13 residues. The V and J ends lost 1 base and 7 bases respectively, with 9 bases between them. In DNA, the CDR3 is TGTGCCAGCAGCTTGTTCGGGGAGCAGCCCCAGCATTTT. Residues: CASSLFGEQPQHF.

The rearrangement uses TRBV19 and TRBJ1-5; unclear D gene. Germline CDR1 is LNHDA and CDR2 is SQIVND (reference sequence). The germline V and J ends were trimmed by 6 bases and 4 bases, with 13 bases remaining between them. This CDR3 comprises 14 residues. In nucleotides, the CDR3 is TGTGCCAGTAGCTTCGTTTCCGGGAATCAGCCCCAGCATTTT. Translated, it gives CASSFVSGNQPQHF. The full variable domain, its missing parts supplied by reference TRBV19 and TRBJ1-5, is DGGITQSPKYLFRKEGQNVTLSCEQNLNHDAMYWYRQDPGQGLRLIYYSQIVNDFQKGDIAEGYSVSREKKESFPLTVTSAQKNPTAFYLCASSFVSGNQPQHFGDGTRLSIL.

V usage is TRBV5-6 and J usage is TRBJ2-5, with D possibly TRBD2 on 7 matching bases. This CDR3 spans 15 amino acids. V lost 4 bases to trimming and J lost 5 bases, with 18 bases between them. Germline V gives CDR1 SGHDT, CDR2 YYEEEE. The CDR3 sequence: CASSRAIGGGETQYF. The CDR3 DNA is TGTGCCAGCAGCCGGGCGATAGGGGGAGGGGAGACCCAGTACTTC. The full variable domain, completed using reference TRBV5-6 and TRBJ2-5, is DAGVTQSPTHLIKTRGQQVTLRCSPKSGHDTVSWYQQALGQGPQFIFQYYEEEERQRGNFPDRFSGHQFPNYSSELNVNALLLGDSALYLCASSRAIGGGETQYFGPGTRLLVL.

This clone is termed medium-sized. The chain carries TRBV13 and TRBJ2-3, with 11 bases lining up with TRBD1. J was trimmed by 3 bases and V by 5 bases; bases with no gene match: 10. Germline CDR1 reads PRHDT; CDR2 reads FYEKMQ (reference sequence). This CDR3 has 17 residues. CDR3: CASSPLLGTGGTDTQYF. The CDR3 DNA reads as TGTGCCAGCAGCCCCCTACTGGGGACAGGGGGTACAGATACGCAGTATTTT.

V and J are TRBV7-9 and TRBJ2-6; D is unresolved. The CDR3 sequence is 15 residues long. The germline gives CDR1 SEHNR, CDR2 FQNEAQ (reference sequence). Trimming shortened V by 3 bases and J by 1 base, and 7 bases separated the two germline ends. Written as DNA, the CDR3 is TGTGCCAGCAGCTTTTGGGTGTCTGGGGCCAACGTCCTGACTTTC. Translating gives CASSFWVSGANVLTF.

This chain uses TRBV18 with TRBJ1-2; no clear D gene. V dropped 5 bases and J dropped 0 bases, with 7 bases sitting between them. Germline V lookup: CDR1 KGHSH, CDR2 LQKENI. This CDR3 has 13 amino acids. CDR3 DNA: TGTGCCAGCTCAGACGGGCCTAACTATGGCTACACCTTC. Its protein is CASSDGPNYGYTF.

The rearrangement uses TRBV10-3 and TRBJ1-2; D not resolved. Germline lookup yields CDR1 ENHRY and CDR2 SYGVKD. Deletions cut 2 bases from V and 4 bases from J, with 14 bases between. The CDR3 runs to 15 residues. The CDR3 nucleotides are TGTGCCATCAGTGAGGGCAATAGACGAGCCTATGGCTACACCTTC. This sequence encodes CAISEGNRRAYGYTF.

This rearrangement joins TRBV19 to TRBJ2-2; maybe TRBD1 (5 bases). V shed 3 bases and J shed 0 bases, with 8 bases lying between them. The V gene's germline CDR1 is LNHDA and CDR2 SQIVND (reference sequence). This CDR3 contains 15 residues. The CDR3 reads CASSIKTANTGELFF. As DNA, the CDR3 is TGTGCCAGTAGTATCAAGACAGCGAACACCGGGGAGCTGTTTTTT.